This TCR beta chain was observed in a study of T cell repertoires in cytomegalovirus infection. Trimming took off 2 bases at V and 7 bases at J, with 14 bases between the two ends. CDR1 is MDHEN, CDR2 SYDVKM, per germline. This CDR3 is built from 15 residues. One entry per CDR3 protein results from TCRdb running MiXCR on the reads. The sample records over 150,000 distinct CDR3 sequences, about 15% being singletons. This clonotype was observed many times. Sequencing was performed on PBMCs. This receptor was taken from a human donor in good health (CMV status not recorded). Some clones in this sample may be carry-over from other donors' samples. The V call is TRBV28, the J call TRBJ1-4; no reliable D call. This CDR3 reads CASSLNIRGSEKLFF. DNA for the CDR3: TGTGCCAGCAGTTTAAACATTCGCGGTAGTGAAAAACTGTTTTTT.